This TCR beta chain was sequenced in a study of somatic mutations in cytotoxic T cells in rheumatoid arthritis. Study background: Several of the V beta antibody-stained T-cell populations were flow-sorted at nearly 100% purity; V beta1+ cells were among them and were sequenced for TCRB.

Trimming pared 1 base from V and 1 base from J, leaving 11 bases between. Germline CDR1 is MNHEY and CDR2 is SMNVEV (reference sequence). CDR3 size: 16 residues. A remark on this clone: Its antigen is unknown.

Study results and caveats: There was no significant difference in CD8+ T-cell clonality between rheumatoid arthritis patients and age-matched healthy controls.

Data came from immunoSEQ multiplex PCR; TCRdb stores just in-frame clones and leaves some out. The sample includes over 3,500 clones, 80% to 90% of them seen just once. The chain is built from TRBV27 and TRBJ1-5; D gene ambiguous. The sequence derives from a woman in her 70s with rheumatoid arthritis. Sequencing used CD8+ T cells sorted from blood. CDR3 DNA sequence: TGTGCCAGCAGTTTATTCGGGATGGGGAGCAATCAGCCCCAGCATTTT. This translates into CASSLFGMGSNQPQHF.